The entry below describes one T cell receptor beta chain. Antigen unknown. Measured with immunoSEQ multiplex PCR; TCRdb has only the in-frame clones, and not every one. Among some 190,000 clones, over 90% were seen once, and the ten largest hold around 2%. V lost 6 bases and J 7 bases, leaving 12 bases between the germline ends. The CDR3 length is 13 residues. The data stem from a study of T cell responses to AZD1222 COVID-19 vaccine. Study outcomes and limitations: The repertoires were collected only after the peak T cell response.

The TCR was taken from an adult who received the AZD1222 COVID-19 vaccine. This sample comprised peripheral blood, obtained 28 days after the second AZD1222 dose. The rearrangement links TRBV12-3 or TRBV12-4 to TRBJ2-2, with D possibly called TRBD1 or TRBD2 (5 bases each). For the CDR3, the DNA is TGTGCCAGCAGCCGAATGGGGGTCGGGGAGCTGTTTTTT. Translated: CASSRMGVGELFF.